This T cell receptor beta chain was obtained from a study of CD8+ T cells in alopecia areata. Deletions cut 0 bases from V and 11 bases from J, with 12 bases between. Germline V gene data show CDR1 as GTSNPN and CDR2 as SVGIG (reference sequence). The length of the CDR3 is 12 residues. TCR sequencing used cDNA made by reverse transcription of extracted RNA. Libraries were prepared by immunoSEQ multiplex PCR; TCRdb keeps only in-frame clonotypes and omits some of them. The sample consists of about 150,000 clones, about 60% of them appearing once. Sequenced here: CD4+ T cells sorted from blood, sampled at week 0. This clonotype originated in a human donor with alopecia areata. The rearrangement links TRBV30 to TRBJ2-3; maybe TRBD1 (6 bases). This CDR3 reads CAWSVGGQQQYF. The CDR3 DNA reads as TGTGCCTGGAGTGTCGGAGGACAGCAGCAGTATTTT. Combining the CDR3 with reference TRBV30 and TRBJ2-3 gives the whole variable domain SQTIHQWPATLVQPVGSPLSLECTVEGTSNPNLYWYRQAAGRGLQLLFYSVGIGQISSEVPQNLSASRPQDRQFILSSKKLLLSDSGFYLCAWSVGGQQQYFGPGTRLTVL.